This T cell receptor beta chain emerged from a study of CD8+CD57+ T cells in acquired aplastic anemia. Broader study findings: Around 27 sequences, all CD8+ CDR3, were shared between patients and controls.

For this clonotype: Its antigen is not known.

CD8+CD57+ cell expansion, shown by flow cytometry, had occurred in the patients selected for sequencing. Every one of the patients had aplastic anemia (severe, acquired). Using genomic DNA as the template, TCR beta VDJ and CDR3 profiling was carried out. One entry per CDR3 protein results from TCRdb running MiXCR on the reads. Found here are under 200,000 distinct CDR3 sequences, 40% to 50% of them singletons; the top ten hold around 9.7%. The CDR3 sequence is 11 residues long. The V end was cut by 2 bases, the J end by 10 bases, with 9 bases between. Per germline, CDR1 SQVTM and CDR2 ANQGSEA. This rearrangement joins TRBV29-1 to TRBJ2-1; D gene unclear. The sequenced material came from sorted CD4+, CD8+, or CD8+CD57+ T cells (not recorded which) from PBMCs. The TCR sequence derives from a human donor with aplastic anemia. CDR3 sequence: CSVEPPREQFF. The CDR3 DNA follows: TGCAGCGTTGAACCCCCCAGGGAGCAGTTCTTC.